The 21 T cell receptor beta chains below were found in one sample sequenced in a study of cytomegalovirus exposure and HLA in healthy donors. Generated by immunoSEQ multiplex PCR, the TCRdb table keeps only in-frame clones and is missing some. The data contain 150,000 or so clones, roughly 89% of them singletons. Sequencing was done on a sample of PBMCs. These receptors were obtained from a woman younger than 35 in good health and CMV-seropositive.

By frequency in the sample, this clone is large. The chain joins TRBV6-6 to TRBJ2-5, with a tentative D call TRBD2 (6 bases). Between the trimmed V and J ends, which lost 3 bases and 0 bases, there was a span of 11 bases. The germline CDR1 and CDR2 sequences are MNHNY and SVGAGI (reference sequence). The CDR3 runs 15 residues. The DNA of the CDR3 is TGTGCCAGCAGTTATTGGGCTAGCGACCAAGAGACCCAGTACTTC. Its protein is CASSYWASDQETQYF.

The V call is TRBV11-2, the J call TRBJ2-7; D might be TRBD1 (5 bases). This CDR3 is 13 amino acids long. Germline-derived CDR1 and CDR2 are SGHAT and FQNNGV. With 5 bases removed from V and 6 bases from J, the gap between germline ends came to 14 bases. CDR3 in amino acids: CASSPKTGAEQYF. The CDR3 DNA is TGTGCCAGCAGCCCGAAGACTGGGGCCGAGCAGTACTTC.

The V call is TRBV21-1, the J call TRBJ1-1; TRBD1, the D gene given by the table, was not confirmed from the DNA. TRBV21-1 has pseudogene status. CDR3 length: 15 residues. The CDR3 spells CASSKDGTGETEAFF. The CDR3 region has the DNA TGTGCCAGCAGCAAAGATGGTACAGGGGAAACTGAAGCTTTCTTT.

The V and J genes are TRBV28 and TRBJ2-7, with D unclear. The CDR3 has 14 residues. The V end lost 5 bases, the J end lost 8 bases, and 19 bases lay between the germline ends. Germline values: CDR1 MDHEN, CDR2 SYDVKM. The CDR3 bases are TGTGCCAGCAGTGCCCGGGTGCTATTGAGTCAGCAGTACTTC. Translation gives CASSARVLLSQQYF.

This sequence joins TRBV5-1 and TRBJ2-6; the D gene is possibly TRBD1 (5 bases). V gave up 0 bases and J gave up 2 bases, with 12 bases separating them. CDR3 length equals 17 residues. Germline CDR1 is SGHRS and CDR2 is YFSETQ. CDR3 in DNA: TGCGCCAGCAGCTTGGCAGGGCTCGTAGCTGGGGCCAACGTCCTGACTTTC. Protein product: CASSLAGLVAGANVLTF.

V is TRBV7-8 and J is TRBJ2-5, with 10 bases fitting TRBD2. The CDR3 is 16 amino acids. Trimming at V came to 7 bases and at J to 3 bases, leaving 11 bases not matched to a gene. CDR1 and CDR2 (germline): SGHVS, FQNEAQ. As DNA, the CDR3 is TGTGCCAGCAACAGAAGAGCGGGGACTAGCGAAGAGACCCAGTACTTC. Translated, it gives CASNRRAGTSEETQYF.

This chain joins TRBV15 and TRBJ1-2; D uncertain. The CDR3 is made up of 16 amino acids. Germline CDR1 is LNHNV and CDR2 is YYDKDF (reference sequence). Trimming removed 0 bases at V and 0 bases at J, with 11 bases between. CDR3 residues: CATSRDYGRANYGYTF. CDR3 coding DNA: TGTGCCACCAGCAGAGATTACGGGAGAGCTAACTATGGCTACACCTTC.

V usage is TRBV27 and J usage is TRBJ2-3; D is possibly TRBD2 (5 bases). Trimming left V 5 bases short and J 7 bases short, with 10 bases between. The CDR3 runs to 12 residues. The germline gives CDR1 MNHEY, CDR2 SMNVEV (reference sequence). The chain's CDR3 is CASSPGRNTQYF. The CDR3 DNA reads as TGTGCCAGCAGTCCGGGAAGAAATACGCAGTATTTT.

The J gene is TRBJ1-5, the V gene TRBV4-2; TRBD1 matches 9 bases. The CDR3 consists of 15 residues. Per the germline V gene, CDR1 is LGHNA and CDR2 is YNFKEQ. Trimming removed 8 bases from V and 3 bases from J; junction bases left unmatched: 8. The CDR3, as DNA: TGTGCCAGCCAGGCCCGGGACAGGGACAATCAGCCCCAGCATTTT. Encoded protein: CASQARDRDNQPQHF.

This chain uses TRBV10-2 with TRBJ2-7; D is possibly TRBD2 (6 bases). Between the trimmed V and J ends, which lost 6 bases and 7 bases, there was a span of 10 bases. The CDR3 length is 11 residues. CDR1 is WSHSY and CDR2 is SAAADI in the germline V gene. Here the CDR3 DNA reads TGCGCCAGCAGGGGGGGTAGTGAGCAGTACTTC. Amino acid sequence: CASRGGSEQYF.

The chain employs TRBV19 and TRBJ1-1; a weak D match, TRBD1 (6 bases). CDR1 is LNHDA and CDR2 is SQIVND in the germline V gene (reference sequence). V dropped 3 bases and J dropped 1 base, with 9 bases sitting between them. The CDR3 loop spans 14 amino acids. The CDR3 nucleotides read TGTGCCAGTAGTATCGGGACAACGAACACTGAAGCTTTCTTT. Translation: CASSIGTTNTEAFF.

This clone appeared a few times. This chain links TRBV2 with TRBJ2-1; D ambiguous. The V gene lost 6 bases and the J gene lost 8 bases, with 11 bases spanning the gap. Germline V CDR1 and CDR2: SNHLY, FYNNEI. The CDR3 sequence is 12 residues long. The CDR3 DNA sequence: TGTGCCAGCAGCCAAGAGATCGATGAGCAGTTCTTC. This translates into CASSQEIDEQFF.

The chain combines TRBV15 with TRBJ1-2; 9 bases map to TRBD1. Germline V gene data show CDR1 as LNHNV and CDR2 as YYDKDF (reference sequence). With 2 bases clipped from V and 0 bases from J, the junction kept 16 bases outside the gene matches. CDR3 size: 20 residues. The CDR3 sequence: CATSRLTPGTGSEANYGYTF. CDR3 in DNA: TGTGCCACCAGCAGACTCACTCCCGGGACAGGGTCCGAAGCTAACTATGGCTACACCTTC.

The rearrangement joins TRBV7-8 to TRBJ1-2; no reliable D call. The germline V gene has CDR1 SGHVS and CDR2 FQNEAQ. With 0 bases removed from V and 0 bases from J, the gap between germline ends came to 8 bases. The CDR3 contains 15 residues. CDR3: CASSLAQIPNYGYTF. The CDR3 DNA is TGTGCCAGCAGCTTAGCACAGATTCCTAACTATGGCTACACCTTC.

This rearrangement joins TRBV4-2 to TRBJ1-4; 9 nucleotides line up with TRBD1. Germline assignment: CDR1 LGHNA and CDR2 YNFKEQ. There are 14 residues in the CDR3. V shed 1 base and J 8 bases; nucleotides not matched to a gene: 2. CDR3 residues: CASSQGGTGEKLFF. CDR3 DNA: TGTGCCAGCAGCCAAGGGGGGACAGGGGAAAAACTGTTTTTT.

This chain uses TRBV5-1 with TRBJ1-2, with D maybe TRBD1 (6 bases). The CDR3 loop spans 14 amino acids. Trimming cost V 4 bases and J 0 bases, with 10 bases left between them. Germline V gene sequence: CDR1 SGHRS, CDR2 YFSETQ. Here the CDR3 DNA reads TGCGCCAGCAGCCCACAGGGAACTAACTATGGCTACACCTTC. Translating it yields CASSPQGTNYGYTF. The full variable domain, completed using reference TRBV5-1 and TRBJ1-2, is KAGVTQTPRYLIKTRGQQVTLSCSPISGHRSVSWYQQTPGQGLQFLFEYFSETQRNKGNFPGRFSGRQFSNSRSEMNVSTLELGDSALYLCASSPQGTNYGYTFGSGTRLTVV.

This chain connects TRBV9 to TRBJ2-5; D may be TRBD2 (5 bases). The CDR3 has 15 residues. Per the germline V gene, CDR1 is SGDLS and CDR2 is YYNGEE. V lost 0 bases to trimming and J lost 4 bases, with 13 bases between them. The CDR3 loop is CASSVEGGGPETQYF. The CDR3 DNA follows: TGTGCCAGCAGCGTAGAAGGCGGAGGACCAGAGACCCAGTACTTC.

The chain joins TRBV9 to TRBJ1-4; 8 bases match TRBD1. CDR1 and CDR2 (germline): SGDLS, YYNGEE. The CDR3 totals 15 residues. V was pared by 3 bases and J by 7 bases, with 8 bases of the junction left unmatched. The DNA for the CDR3 is TGTGCCAGCAGCGAAGGACAGGGCCGCGTTGAAAAACTGTTTTTT. Translated, it gives CASSEGQGRVEKLFF.

The chain has TRBV6-6 and TRBJ1-5, with a tentative D call TRBD1 (6 bases). CDR3 length: 14 residues. The V end was cut by 2 bases, the J end by 5 bases, with 10 bases between. The germline V gene encodes CDR1 MNHNY and CDR2 SVGAGI (reference sequence). CDR3 sequence reads: CASSYRTDHQPQHF. Written as DNA, the CDR3 is TGTGCCAGCAGTTACCGGACAGACCATCAGCCCCAGCATTTT.

In regard to this clone: In the same sample, other DNA sequences code for this CDR3. The chain is built from TRBV27 and TRBJ2-1, with TRBD2 matching 10 bases. Trimming took 5 bases from V and 2 from J; bases not matched to a gene: 3. Germline CDR1 MNHEY, CDR2 SMNVEV (reference sequence). The CDR3 extends over 15 amino acids. Written as DNA, the CDR3 is TGTGCCAGCAGTCTTAGCGGGGGGCCCTACAATGAGCAGTTCTTC. Translating it yields CASSLSGGPYNEQFF.

The V call is TRBV6-1, the J call TRBJ2-7; 9 nucleotides agree with TRBD1. This CDR3 has 14 amino acids. Trimming cost V 4 bases and J 2 bases; bases outside gene matches: 3. Germline V gene data show CDR1 as MNHNS and CDR2 as SASEGT. The CDR3 DNA reads TGTGCCAGCAGTGGAAGGACAGGGGCCTACGAGCAGTACTTC. Its translation is CASSGRTGAYEQYF.